A single sample is the source of the 18 T cell receptor beta chains below, sequenced in a study of cytomegalovirus exposure and HLA in healthy donors. With 60 Vbeta and 13 Jbeta primers, the PCR was carried out. Repertoires were generated with immunoSEQ multiplex PCR, while TCRdb's copy carries only in-frame clones and drops some. This sample has just over 150,000 clones; over 65% occur once, and the top ten carry approximately 7.1%. The specimen sequenced was PBMCs. Receptors originate from a man in his forties in good health and CMV-seropositive.

This chain joins TRBV12-5 and TRBJ1-2; no firm D call. V was shortened by 6 bases and J by 5 bases, with 16 bases between the two germline ends. Germline assignment: CDR1 LGHNT and CDR2 FRNRAP. This CDR3 spans 14 amino acids. The CDR3: CASGPDTVAYGYTF. Here the CDR3 DNA reads TGTGCTAGTGGCCCCGACACAGTTGCGTATGGCTACACCTTC. The complete variable domain, with remaining parts taken from reference TRBV12-5 and TRBJ1-2, reads DARVTQTPRHKVTEMGQEVTMRCQPILGHNTVFWYRQTMMQGLELLAYFRNRAPLDDSGMPKDRFSAEMPDATLATLKIQPSEPRDSAVYFCASGPDTVAYGYTFGSGTRLTVV.

The J gene is TRBJ2-3, the V gene TRBV10-3; a possible D gene is TRBD2 (5 bases). CDR3 length equals 13 residues. The V gene lost 8 bases and the J gene lost 4 bases, with 13 bases spanning the gap. Germline CDR1 reads ENHRY; CDR2 reads SYGVKD. The CDR3 DNA reads as TGTGCCATCGCTCGAGAGAGGGCAGATACGCAGTATTTT. Translating gives CAIARERADTQYF.

This chain links TRBV6-1 with TRBJ1-2; D not resolved. This CDR3 spans 11 amino acids. Trimming stripped 5 bases from V and 8 bases from J, with 9 bases between. The germline V gene has CDR1 MNHNS and CDR2 SASEGT. The CDR3 DNA sequence: TGTGCCAGCAGTTTGGACTGGGGCTACACCTTC. Translated, it gives CASSLDWGYTF.

The V call is TRBV9, the J call TRBJ1-2; a possible D gene is TRBD1 (5 bases). The CDR3 consists of 19 residues. The germline V gene encodes CDR1 SGDLS and CDR2 YYNGEE. Trimming took 3 bases from V and 1 from J, leaving 25 bases between them. The CDR3 spells CASSGRRGGEGRVNYGYTF. The CDR3 DNA reads as TGTGCCAGCAGCGGAAGGCGGGGGGGGGAAGGGAGGGTTAACTATGGCTACACCTTC.

The chain combines TRBV27 with TRBJ2-1; TRBD2 might be the D (7 bases). The V gene lost 7 bases and the J gene lost 12 bases, with 28 bases spanning the gap. The CDR3 consists of 16 residues. CDR1 and CDR2 (germline): MNHEY, SMNVEV (reference sequence). The CDR3 here is CASKQFLRGTTRGQFF. The CDR3 DNA is TGTGCCAGCAAGCAGTTTCTGCGGGGGACAACTCGAGGGCAGTTCTTC.

This chain links TRBV5-8 with TRBJ2-1; 9 bases line up with TRBD2. The CDR3 totals 18 residues. From germline, CDR1 is SGHTS and CDR2 YDEGEE. The V and J ends lost 4 bases and 3 bases, in that order; junction bases with no gene match: 14. Written as DNA, the CDR3 is TGTGCCAGCAGCGGGAGGGGTAGCGGGGGTAATCTCTACAATGAGCAGTTCTTC. Translating it yields CASSGRGSGGNLYNEQFF.

CDR3 protein: CASSHDRVPYNEQFF. CDR3 coding DNA: TGTGCCAGCAGCCACGACAGGGTACCTTACAATGAGCAGTTCTTC. This sequence joins TRBV5-6 and TRBJ2-1; TRBD1 aligns across 7 bases. This CDR3 spans 15 amino acids. Losses at the gene ends were 4 bases for V and 4 bases for J; bases not matched to a gene: 8. Per the germline V gene, CDR1 is SGHDT and CDR2 is YYEEEE.

The rearrangement joins TRBV4-3 to TRBJ2-7; D not certain. The germline V and J ends were trimmed by 0 bases and 2 bases, with 8 bases remaining between them. The CDR3 is 14 residues long. CDR1 is LGHNA, CDR2 YSLEER, per germline. CDR3 DNA: TGCGCCAGCAGCCAAGATCTACGTACCTACGAGCAGTACTTC. Its translation is CASSQDLRTYEQYF.

The CDR3, as DNA: TGTGCCAGCAGTTTGAGCAGGGTCCAAGAGACCCAGTACTTC. Its translation: CASSLSRVQETQYF. The chain employs TRBV27 and TRBJ2-5; D may be TRBD1 (5 bases). CDR1 is MNHEY and CDR2 is SMNVEV in the germline V gene (reference sequence). This CDR3 contains 14 residues. V was trimmed by 3 bases and J by 1 base, leaving 9 bases between them.

J is TRBJ2-7 and V is TRBV5-4; tentative D call: TRBD1 (6 bases). There are 13 residues in the CDR3. Between the trimmed V and J ends, which lost 4 bases and 2 bases, there was a span of 10 bases. CDR1 SGHNT and CDR2 YYREEE come from the germline V gene (reference sequence). The CDR3 region has the DNA TGTGCCAGCAGCCCTGGACAGACCTACGAGCAGTACTTC. Its translation: CASSPGQTYEQYF.

This clone was seen just once. J is TRBJ1-5 and V is TRBV4-1; no clear D. The germline V gene encodes CDR1 MGHRA and CDR2 YSYEKL. Trimming removed 1 base at V and 1 base at J, with 8 bases between. This CDR3 is 15 amino acids long. In DNA form, the CDR3 reads TGCGCCAGCAGCCAAGGCCGGGTAAGCAATCAGCCCCAGCATTTT. Amino acid sequence: CASSQGRVSNQPQHF.

The chain has TRBV21-1 and TRBJ1-5; TRBD1 reflects the table's D call only, with no check against the DNA. TRBV21-1 counts as a pseudogene. This CDR3 is 17 amino acids long. The CDR3 loop is CASSTGDRGYSNQPQHF. The DNA for the CDR3 is TGTGCCAGCAGCACCGGGGACAGGGGATATAGCAATCAGCCCCAGCATTTT.

The chain links TRBV9 to TRBJ1-1; a possible D gene is TRBD1 (5 bases). The CDR3 totals 13 residues. In germline, CDR1 is SGDLS, CDR2 YYNGEE. V was pared by 0 bases and J by 5 bases, with 8 bases between. The DNA for the CDR3 is TGTGCCAGCAGCGTAGACGGGGGAACTGAAGCTTTCTTT. It is translated as CASSVDGGTEAFF.

The rearrangement links TRBV6-5 to TRBJ2-5; weak D call: TRBD1 (6 bases). V lost 6 bases and J lost 5, with 13 bases in between. Germline V gives CDR1 MNHEY, CDR2 SVGAGI. The CDR3 runs 13 residues. The CDR3 spells CASRRDIGETQYF. DNA of the CDR3: TGTGCCAGCAGACGGGACATCGGGGAGACCCAGTACTTC.

This clone has only a few counts. The CDR3, as DNA: TGTGCAGAGAGAGTTGGGGGCCACTACGAGCAGTACTTC. It yields the protein CAERVGGHYEQYF. V gene TRBV21-1 combines with J gene TRBJ2-7; TRBD1, the table's D call, lacks a check against the DNA. TRBV21-1 is an annotated pseudogene. This CDR3 comprises 13 residues.

The chain has TRBV5-1 and TRBJ2-1; a possible D gene is TRBD2 (6 bases). This CDR3 comprises 15 residues. Germline V gene data show CDR1 as SGHRS and CDR2 as YFSETQ. The V gene lost 0 bases and the J gene lost 12 bases, with 19 bases spanning the gap. The CDR3 reads CASSLAGGAQDTQFF. CDR3 coding DNA: TGCGCCAGCAGCTTGGCGGGCGGGGCCCAGGATACGCAGTTCTTC. The full variable domain, in which reference TRBV5-1 and TRBJ2-1 provide the parts outside the CDR3, is KAGVTQTPRYLIKTRGQQVTLSCSPISGHRSVSWYQQTPGQGLQFLFEYFSETQRNKGNFPGRFSGRQFSNSRSEMNVSTLELGDSALYLCASSLAGGAQDTQFFGPGTRLTVL.

The chain joins TRBV11-2 to TRBJ1-1, with D possibly matching TRBD1 (6 bases). This CDR3 is built from 14 residues. Germline V gene data show CDR1 as SGHAT and CDR2 as FQNNGV. The V end was cut by 5 bases, the J end by 1 base, with 11 bases between. CDR3 DNA: TGTGCCAGCAGCACAAACAGGGCGAACACTGAAGCTTTCTTT. Amino acid sequence: CASSTNRANTEAFF. Full variable domain (missing parts from reference TRBV11-2 and TRBJ1-1): EAGVAQSPRYKIIEKRQSVAFWCNPISGHATLYWYQQILGQGPKLLIQFQNNGVVDDSQLPKDRFSAERLKGVDSTLKIQPAKLEDSAVYLCASSTNRANTEAFFGQGTRLTVV.

This chain links TRBV28 with TRBJ2-7; 8 nucleotides agree with TRBD2. CDR1 and CDR2 (germline): MDHEN, SYDVKM. V gave up 5 bases and J gave up 4 bases; unmatched junction bases: 10. This CDR3 is built from 15 residues. The DNA of the CDR3 is TGTGCCAGCAGTCCCTGGACTAGCAAGAGGTACGAGCAGTACTTC. As protein: CASSPWTSKRYEQYF. The full variable domain, with the rest looked up from reference TRBV28 and TRBJ2-7, is DVKVTQSSRYLVKRTGEKVFLECVQDMDHENMFWYRQDPGLGLRLIYFSYDVKMKEKGDIPEGYSVSREKKERFSLILESASTNQTSMYLCASSPWTSKRYEQYFGPGTRLTVT.